The 18 T cell receptor beta chains below all came from one sample that was sequenced in a study of CD8+ T cells in alopecia areata. The treatment denotes: oral pan-JAK inhibitor, 5-10 mg twice daily. TCR sequencing used cDNA made by reverse transcription of extracted RNA. Only in-frame clones appear in the TCRdb table, and some are missing; sequencing was by immunoSEQ multiplex PCR. This table has about 140,000 clones, around 86% appearing once. The sample was CD8+ T cells sorted from blood, taken at week 4, from a patient treated with tofacitinib. Every receptor here comes from a human donor with alopecia areata.

DNA of the CDR3: TGCGCCAGCAGCTCCGGGACGCTCACAGATACGCAGTATTTT. This translates into CASSSGTLTDTQYF. V and J are TRBV5-1 and TRBJ2-3, with D perhaps TRBD1 or TRBD2 (5 bases each). CDR3 length: 14 residues. Trimming removed 3 bases from V and 2 bases from J, with 10 bases in between. Germline CDR1 and CDR2: SGHRS and YFSETQ.

The rearrangement links TRBV10-2 to TRBJ1-2; no definite D call. The V end lost 8 bases, the J end lost 8 bases, and 18 bases lay between the germline ends. Per germline, CDR1 WSHSY and CDR2 SAAADI. This CDR3 comprises 13 residues. The CDR3 DNA reads TGCGCCAGCCACGATAACCGGCTTACGGGCTACACCTTC. It codes for CASHDNRLTGYTF.

The chain recombines TRBV14 with TRBJ1-2; D not resolved. Per germline, CDR1 SGHDN and CDR2 FVKESK. Deletions cut 0 bases from V and 6 bases from J, with 14 bases between. CDR3 length equals 15 residues. CDR3 sequence: CASSQELTGGDGYTF. CDR3 sequence (DNA): TGTGCCAGCAGCCAAGAGCTAACCGGTGGCGATGGCTACACCTTC.

The sample holds a few counts of this clone. V gene TRBV27 combines with J gene TRBJ2-1, with 7 nucleotides matching TRBD1. This CDR3 has 11 residues. V shed 9 bases and J 10 bases; nucleotides not matched to a gene: 6. Germline CDR1 and CDR2: MNHEY and SMNVEV (reference sequence). In DNA, the CDR3 is TGTGCCAGTCACAGGGGATACGAGCAGTTCTTC. This gives the protein CASHRGYEQFF.

The rearrangement joins TRBV5-1 to TRBJ2-7, with a possible D match to TRBD1 (6 bases). Germline V gives CDR1 SGHRS, CDR2 YFSETQ. The CDR3 has 14 amino acids. The germline V and J ends were trimmed by 2 bases and 2 bases, with 11 bases remaining between them. This CDR3 reads CASSLLGQTYEQYF. CDR3 nucleotide sequence: TGCGCCAGCAGCTTACTAGGACAGACCTACGAGCAGTACTTC.

The V gene is TRBV30, the J gene TRBJ2-7, with D possibly TRBD2 on 6 matching bases. Trimming took 4 bases from V and 3 from J, leaving 13 bases between them. This CDR3 contains 13 residues. From germline, CDR1 is GTSNPN and CDR2 SVGIG (reference sequence). The chain's CDR3 is CAWNPEGFYEQYF. The CDR3 DNA sequence: TGTGCCTGGAACCCGGAGGGATTCTACGAGCAGTACTTC.

This sequence joins TRBV2 and TRBJ2-1; 8 bases are a match to TRBD2. The CDR3 runs to 16 residues. The trim removed 3 bases at V and 0 bases at J, leaving 4 bases unmatched. The germline gives CDR1 SNHLY, CDR2 FYNNEI. Here the CDR3 reads CASSDGTRGSYNEQFF. The CDR3 DNA is TGTGCCAGCAGTGACGGGACTAGGGGCTCCTACAATGAGCAGTTCTTC.

The DNA for the CDR3 is TGTGCCAGCAGTGAATTTCCTCCAGATGAAGCTTTCTTT. This codes for CASSEFPPDEAFF. This chain joins TRBV6-1 and TRBJ1-1; D gene unclear. There are 13 residues in the CDR3. Looked up from germline, CDR1 is MNHNS and CDR2 is SASEGT. The ends were cut back, 2 bases at V and 7 bases at J, with 11 bases in the middle.

This chain links TRBV19 with TRBJ2-7; 13 bases are a match to TRBD2. With 5 bases clipped from V and 3 bases from J, the junction kept 4 bases outside the gene matches. Germline V CDR1 and CDR2: LNHDA, SQIVND (reference sequence). The CDR3 contains 15 residues. Written as DNA, the CDR3 is TGTGCCAGTAGTGTCGGACTAGCGGGAGACTACGAGCAGTACTTC. Its protein is CASSVGLAGDYEQYF.

V gene TRBV29-1 combines with J gene TRBJ1-1; D gene uncertain. The ends were cut back, 7 bases at V and 7 bases at J, with 19 bases in the middle. The CDR3 runs to 13 residues. Germline loops: CDR1 SQVTM, CDR2 ANQGSEA. In DNA, the CDR3 is TGCAGCGCCCTCGGACCCAACCGGGGTGAAGCTTTCTTT. Amino acid sequence: CSALGPNRGEAFF.

V usage is TRBV27 and J usage is TRBJ2-7; TRBD1 aligns across 7 bases. The CDR3 consists of 16 residues. V dropped 6 bases and J dropped 0; count of bases not matched to a gene: 11. From germline, CDR1 is MNHEY and CDR2 SMNVEV (reference sequence). This CDR3 reads CASSERTGTYSYEQYF. The CDR3 coding sequence is TGTGCCAGCAGCGAGAGGACAGGAACATACTCCTACGAGCAGTACTTC.

The chain links TRBV6-1 to TRBJ2-1; 7 nucleotides align to TRBD2. Trimming took 0 bases from V and 7 from J; bases not matched to a gene: 9. CDR3 length: 16 amino acids. From germline, CDR1 is MNHNS and CDR2 SASEGT. The CDR3 reads CASSEANWEGLNEQFF. The CDR3 DNA is TGTGCCAGCAGTGAAGCGAACTGGGAGGGTCTGAATGAGCAGTTCTTC.

This chain links TRBV4-2 with TRBJ2-7, with 8 nucleotides matching TRBD2. The CDR3 contains 15 residues. The J segment lost 4 bases and the V segment lost 1 base, leaving 6 bases of the junction unmatched. CDR1 and CDR2 from the germline V gene are LGHNA and YNFKEQ. The CDR3 region has the DNA TGTGCCAGCAGCCAAGGACGGGAGGGCCTTTACGAGCAGTACTTC. It yields the protein CASSQGREGLYEQYF.

This chain joins TRBV4-1 and TRBJ1-1; D is perhaps TRBD1 (6 bases). This CDR3 is built from 15 residues. Germline assignment: CDR1 MGHRA and CDR2 YSYEKL. Trimming pared 2 bases from V and 2 bases from J, leaving 12 bases between. The CDR3 DNA reads as TGCGCCAGCAGCCAACGTAGGGGGGATAACACTGAAGCTTTCTTT. It yields the protein CASSQRRGDNTEAFF.

The V and J genes are TRBV29-1 and TRBJ1-2; D is uncertain. The CDR3 runs 15 residues. Germline CDR1 reads SQVTM; CDR2 reads ANQGSEA. Trimming cost V 1 base and J 3 bases, with 15 bases left between them. The CDR3 is CSVEGIGSGDYGYTF. In nucleotides, the CDR3 is TGCAGCGTTGAAGGAATAGGTTCGGGAGACTATGGCTACACCTTC.

This chain joins TRBV27 and TRBJ2-1; TRBD2 agrees at 9 bases. Losses at the gene ends were 7 bases for V and 3 bases for J; bases not matched to a gene: 10. This CDR3 has 16 amino acids. CDR1 is MNHEY and CDR2 is SMNVEV in the germline V gene (reference sequence). The CDR3 sequence is CASIMTSGDHYNEQFF. CDR3 in DNA: TGTGCCAGCATTATGACTAGCGGAGACCACTACAATGAGCAGTTCTTC.

The J gene is TRBJ2-3, the V gene TRBV4-1; the D gene is possibly TRBD2 (5 bases). Germline V gene lookup returns CDR1 MGHRA and CDR2 YSYEKL. The CDR3 contains 14 residues. V lost 1 base to trimming and J lost 2 bases, with 7 bases between them. The CDR3 nucleotides read TGCGCCAGCAGCCAAGGGGGAGTCACAGATACGCAGTATTTT. It translates to CASSQGGVTDTQYF.

V is TRBV27 and J is TRBJ1-2; D unresolved. Germline assignment: CDR1 MNHEY and CDR2 SMNVEV (reference sequence). The CDR3 is 13 residues long. V lost 4 bases and J lost 4, with 10 bases in between. The CDR3 DNA sequence: TGTGCCAGCAGTTCCCAGGATACCTATGGCTACACCTTC. Its translation: CASSSQDTYGYTF.